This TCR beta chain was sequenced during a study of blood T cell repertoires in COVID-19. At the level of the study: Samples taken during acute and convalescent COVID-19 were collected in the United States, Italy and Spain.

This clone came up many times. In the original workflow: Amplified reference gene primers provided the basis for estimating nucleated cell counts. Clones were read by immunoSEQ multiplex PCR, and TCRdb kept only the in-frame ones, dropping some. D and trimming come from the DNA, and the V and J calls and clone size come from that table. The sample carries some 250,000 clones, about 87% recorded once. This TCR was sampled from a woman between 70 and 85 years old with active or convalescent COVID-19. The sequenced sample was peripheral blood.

As DNA, the CDR3 is TGTGCCAGCAGTTACCCTTTGATCGGGACACTAAGAGAGACCCAGTACTTC. Protein sequence: CASSYPLIGTLRETQYF. This sequence joins TRBV6-2 or TRBV6-3 and TRBJ2-5, with D perhaps matching TRBD1 (6 bases). Germline CDR1 MNHEY, CDR2 SVGEGT. The CDR3 runs to 17 residues. With 2 bases removed from V and 4 bases from J, the gap between germline ends came to 20 bases.